This TCR beta chain emerged from a study of T cell repertoires in cytomegalovirus infection. Study summary: Matching HLA type and CMV infection were both indicated by public TCR beta signatures.

Turning to this clonotype: Its antigen is not identified.

Unmatched junction bases numbered 6, after V lost 3 bases and J lost 4 bases. CDR1 ENHRY and CDR2 SYGVKD come from the germline V gene. The CDR3 contains 16 residues. Study-level findings and limits: Cumulative public TCR beta family frequency identified CMV carriers with the relevant HLA. HLA-C-restricted CMV-specific TCR beta clonotypes prevailed in the ex vivo response.

TCRdb analysed the reads with MiXCR anew, one entry per CDR3 protein. This table holds hundreds of thousands of distinct CDR3 sequences, about a third found once. Sequenced sample: PBMCs. The source is a human donor in good health (CMV status not recorded). Some clones in this sample may be carry-over from other donors' samples. The V call is TRBV10-3, the J call TRBJ2-1, with TRBD2 matching over 10 bases. Here the CDR3 reads CAISEGASGRYNEQFF. The DNA of the CDR3 is TGTGCCATCAGTGAAGGGGCTAGCGGGAGATACAATGAGCAGTTCTTC.